A single sample is the source of the 20 T cell receptor beta chains below, sequenced in a study of identical twins. TCRdb itself ran the 5' RACE reads through MiXCR, one entry per CDR3 protein. Among around 530,000 distinct CDR3 sequences listed, roughly 15% were seen once. In addition, the sample was reused for a study of yellow fever vaccine responses in identical twins.

The sequencing input was CD4+ T cells sorted from blood. All receptors come from a woman younger than 35 in good health.

The rearrangement uses TRBV20-1 and TRBJ2-5; the match to TRBD1 covers 7 bases. Germline loops: CDR1 DFQATT, CDR2 SNEGSKA (reference sequence). The junction had 11 bases not matched to a gene; V was cut back by 6 bases and J by 1 base. The CDR3 has 15 amino acids. CDR3 nucleotides: TGCAGTGCCACAGGGGTCCGGGATCTCCAAGAGACCCAGTACTTC. It encodes CSATGVRDLQETQYF.

In its sample, this clonotype was seen a few times. This sequence joins TRBV20-1 and TRBJ2-1, with TRBD2 matching 12 bases. J gave up 8 bases and V 6 bases, and 8 bases lay outside the gene matches. The CDR3 covers 14 residues. CDR1 is DFQATT, CDR2 SNEGSKA, per germline (reference sequence). CDR3 sequence reads: CSAETSGGGYEQFF. The CDR3 coding sequence is TGCAGTGCAGAGACTAGCGGGGGAGGTTATGAGCAGTTCTTC.

This clonotype was counted only a few times. This chain joins TRBV7-8 and TRBJ2-1; 11 bases fit TRBD2. The CDR3 sequence is 15 residues long. Germline lookup yields CDR1 SGHVS and CDR2 FQNEAQ. J was trimmed by 12 bases and V by 3 bases; bases with no gene match: 10. CDR3 DNA: TGTGCCAGCAGCTTCATGCTAGCGGGGGGTTATAGGCAGTTCTTC. Translated, it gives CASSFMLAGGYRQFF.

The V call is TRBV28, the J call TRBJ2-5; 8 nucleotides align to TRBD1. Germline V gene data show CDR1 as MDHEN and CDR2 as SYDVKM. With 6 bases clipped from V and 5 bases from J, the junction kept 17 bases outside the gene matches. The CDR3 covers 17 residues. CDR3 residues: CASRGPGGPGDRETQYF. CDR3 coding DNA: TGTGCCAGCAGGGGGCCTGGGGGCCCCGGGGACAGGGAGACCCAGTACTTC.

This clonotype was seen repeatedly, ten times or more. The rearrangement links TRBV20-1 to TRBJ1-1, with D maybe TRBD1 (6 bases). V was cut by 3 bases and J by 1 base, with 12 bases left in between. The CDR3 totals 14 residues. The germline V gene has CDR1 DFQATT and CDR2 SNEGSKA (reference sequence). This chain's CDR3 is CSARDSHRNTEAFF. The CDR3 region has the DNA TGCAGTGCTAGGGACAGTCACCGGAACACTGAAGCTTTCTTT.

V gene TRBV11-2 combines with J gene TRBJ2-7, with 10 bases identical to TRBD1. The V gene end was trimmed by 5 bases and the J gene end by 0 bases; junction bases not matched to a gene: 10. The CDR3 is 17 amino acids. Germline V lookup: CDR1 SGHAT, CDR2 FQNNGV. The CDR3 loop reads CASSPGTGQGNSYEQYF. In nucleotides, the CDR3 is TGTGCCAGCAGCCCAGGGACGGGACAGGGGAACTCCTACGAGCAGTACTTC. Full variable domain (outside the CDR3, taken from reference TRBV11-2 and TRBJ2-7): EAGVAQSPRYKIIEKRQSVAFWCNPISGHATLYWYQQILGQGPKLLIQFQNNGVVDDSQLPKDRFSAERLKGVDSTLKIQPAKLEDSAVYLCASSPGTGQGNSYEQYFGPGTRLTVT.

This clonotype appeared many times. This chain connects TRBV24-1 to TRBJ2-1, with TRBD1 matching 8 bases. V was pared by 4 bases and J by 8 bases, with 6 bases of the junction left unmatched. From germline, CDR1 is KGHDR and CDR2 SFDVKD. The CDR3 totals 14 residues. CDR3 sequence: CATSDFGQGDEQFF. The CDR3 region has the DNA TGTGCCACCAGTGACTTCGGACAGGGTGATGAGCAGTTCTTC.

In this sample, this clonotype turned up a few times. This chain links TRBV27 with TRBJ1-2; TRBD1 matches at 7 bases. The junction had 8 bases not matched to a gene; V was cut back by 8 bases and J by 2 bases. The CDR3 spans 14 residues. Germline CDR1 reads MNHEY; CDR2 reads SMNVEV (reference sequence). The CDR3 nucleotides are TGTGCCAGCGGGACAGTGGTAGGGAACTATGGCTACACCTTC. Amino acids: CASGTVVGNYGYTF.

This clonotype was recorded a few times. The chain links TRBV16 to TRBJ2-1; 12 nucleotides match TRBD2. Unmatched junction bases numbered 3, after V lost 2 bases and J lost 4 bases. The germline V gene encodes CDR1 KGHSY and CDR2 FQNENV. The CDR3 is made up of 16 amino acids. CDR3 DNA sequence: TGTGCCAGCAGCCAACTAGGGACTAGCGGGTACAATGAGCAGTTCTTC. Encoded protein: CASSQLGTSGYNEQFF.

This chain uses TRBV5-5 with TRBJ2-1; 10 nucleotides line up with TRBD2. This CDR3 comprises 15 residues. Germline values: CDR1 SGHKS, CDR2 YYEKEE (reference sequence). Trimming took 5 bases from V and 8 from J; bases not matched to a gene: 10. The CDR3 region is CASSRASGSQHEQFF. CDR3 nucleotides: TGTGCCAGCAGTCGCGCTAGCGGGAGTCAACATGAGCAGTTCTTC.

V gene TRBV7-6 combines with J gene TRBJ2-7; D is possibly TRBD2 (6 bases). Trimming cost V 2 bases and J 0 bases, with 17 bases left between them. The CDR3 totals 17 residues. Per germline, CDR1 SGHVS and CDR2 FNYEAQ. CDR3 residues: CASSLPGGFGLSYEQYF. The CDR3 DNA sequence: TGTGCCAGCAGCTTACCCGGGGGATTTGGTCTCTCCTACGAGCAGTACTTC.

V and J are TRBV7-3 and TRBJ2-1; D is uncertain. The CDR3 is 15 amino acids. Germline CDR1 SGHTA, CDR2 FQGTGA. With 1 base removed from V and 7 bases from J, the gap between germline ends came to 14 bases. The CDR3 protein is CASSLIGPSLNEQFF. DNA of the CDR3: TGTGCCAGCAGCTTAATAGGGCCTAGTCTGAATGAGCAGTTCTTC.

This chain links TRBV10-2 with TRBJ2-7; D gene uncertain. Germline CDR1 reads WSHSY; CDR2 reads SAAADI. V dropped 4 bases and J dropped 5 bases, with 18 bases sitting between them. This CDR3 is 15 amino acids long. Here the CDR3 DNA reads TGCGCCAGCAGTGTCACGGGTGATGGTGGAGACGAGCAGTACTTC. This translates into CASSVTGDGGDEQYF.

This clonotype occurred a few times. This chain joins TRBV2 and TRBJ2-3; D remains unclear. V lost 7 bases, J lost 6 bases, and 8 bases lay in between. Germline V gives CDR1 SNHLY, CDR2 FYNNEI. This CDR3 has 11 amino acids. CDR3 bases: TGTGCCAGCACCACGGAGGATACGCAGTATTTT. The encoded protein is CASTTEDTQYF.

This chain connects TRBV14 to TRBJ2-7; TRBD2 matches 11 bases. The V gene's germline CDR1 is SGHDN and CDR2 FVKESK. This CDR3 comprises 16 residues. V was pared by 3 bases and J by 2 bases, with 6 bases of the junction left unmatched. The CDR3 DNA reads TGTGCCAGCAGCCACCGGACTAGCGGGCACCCCTACGAGCAGTACTTC. Residues: CASSHRTSGHPYEQYF.

This clonotype has just a few counts. V is TRBV12-3 or TRBV12-4 and J is TRBJ2-7, with TRBD1 identical over 7 bases. The CDR3 spans 15 residues. V was pared by 3 bases and J by 3 bases, with 8 bases of the junction left unmatched. CDR3 residues: CASSFSLAGGYEQYV. CDR3 sequence (DNA): TGTGCCAGCAGTTTCTCCCTGGCAGGGGGCTACGAGCAGTACGTC.

This chain uses TRBV28 with TRBJ1-5; TRBD1 matches 11 bases. The CDR3 totals 16 residues. Per germline, CDR1 MDHEN and CDR2 SYDVKM. V gave up 4 bases and J gave up 5 bases; unmatched junction bases: 7. For the CDR3, the DNA is TGTGCCAGCAGTTCCGGGACAGGGGGAAATCATCAGCCCCAGCATTTT. The encoded protein is CASSSGTGGNHQPQHF.

The chain recombines TRBV28 with TRBJ2-5; 13 nucleotides line up with TRBD2. J was trimmed by 3 bases and V by 3 bases; bases with no gene match: 4. This CDR3 has 16 residues. Germline CDR1 is MDHEN and CDR2 is SYDVKM. CDR3 in DNA: TGTGCCAGCAGTTTGACACTAGCGGGAGGGAAAGAGACCCAGTACTTC. Translating it yields CASSLTLAGGKETQYF.

This clonotype was found many times. The CDR3: CASSQEGVIYGYTF. CDR3 DNA: TGTGCCAGCAGCCAAGAAGGGGTAATCTATGGCTACACCTTC. This chain uses TRBV3-1 with TRBJ1-2; maybe TRBD1 (5 bases). V was clipped by 0 bases and J by 4 bases, with 9 bases between them. Germline CDR1 is LGHDT and CDR2 is YNNKEL (reference sequence). CDR3 size: 14 residues.

In its sample, this clonotype was seen a few times. The V and J genes are TRBV19 and TRBJ1-5, with D unresolved. The CDR3 has 16 residues. From germline, CDR1 is LNHDA and CDR2 SQIVND (reference sequence). The germline V and J ends were trimmed by 1 base and 0 bases, with 10 bases remaining between them. CDR3 DNA sequence: TGTGCCAGTAGTATAGTCGTGGGGTATAGCAATCAGCCCCAGCATTTT. The encoded protein is CASSIVVGYSNQPQHF. The full variable domain, rest sourced from reference TRBV19 and TRBJ1-5, is DGGITQSPKYLFRKEGQNVTLSCEQNLNHDAMYWYRQDPGQGLRLIYYSQIVNDFQKGDIAEGYSVSREKKESFPLTVTSAQKNPTAFYLCASSIVVGYSNQPQHFGDGTRLSIL.